The T cell receptor (beta chain) described here comes from a study of CD8 T cells in Susac syndrome. The CDR3 runs to 17 residues. After removal of 2 bases from V and 2 bases from J, the junction contained 11 bases not matched to a gene. Germline CDR1 is MNHEY and CDR2 is SVGAGI. RNA was extracted with the RNeasy kit, and a quantity of about 0.5 to 1 ug was reverse transcribed using random hexamers. TCRdb re-called the immunoSEQ multiplex PCR reads through MiXCR, storing one row per CDR3 protein. The repertoire holds around 130,000 distinct CDR3 sequences, with roughly 92% as singletons. This chain connects TRBV6-5 to TRBJ2-7; 8 bases align to TRBD1. Sequencing was performed on CD4+ T cells from PBMCs. The receptor's source is a human donor in good health. The CDR3 region has the DNA TGTGCCAGCAGTTACCTGCCCGGCCAGGGGGCCGCCTACGAGCAGTACTTC. Its protein product is CASSYLPGQGAAYEQYF.